The 13 T cell receptor beta chains in this list originate from one sample, sequenced in a study of blood T cell repertoires in COVID-19. Sequenced by immunoSEQ multiplex PCR; TCRdb stores in-frame clones only, minus some. Altogether 150,000 to 190,000 clones are present, 80% to 90% being singletons, with the ten largest covering around 7.8%. The sample consisted of PBMCs or T cells enriched from blood (not recorded which). The source is a man aged 45-65 years who had recovered from COVID-19.

This rearrangement joins TRBV5-1 to TRBJ2-1; perhaps TRBD1 as D (6 bases). CDR1 is SGHRS, CDR2 YFSETQ, per germline. The CDR3 loop spans 16 amino acids. Trimming shortened V by 1 base and J by 2 bases, and 13 bases separated the two germline ends. CDR3: CASSLNTGNPYNEQFF. CDR3 DNA sequence: TGCGCCAGCAGCTTGAATACAGGGAACCCCTACAATGAGCAGTTCTTC.

This rearrangement joins TRBV18 to TRBJ1-6, with 10 nucleotides matching TRBD1. The CDR3 is 14 residues long. Per germline, CDR1 KGHSH and CDR2 LQKENI. The junction had 5 bases not matched to a gene; V was cut back by 6 bases and J by 9 bases. Here the CDR3 DNA reads TGTGCCAGCTCGCCGGGACAGGGGACTTCACCCCTCCACTTT. Translated: CASSPGQGTSPLHF.

V gene TRBV6-5 combines with J gene TRBJ1-2, with 7 bases identical to TRBD1. The germline CDR1 and CDR2 sequences are MNHEY and SVGAGI. The CDR3 length is 15 residues. Trimming took 6 bases from V and 7 from J; bases not matched to a gene: 14. CDR3 loop: CASRVGRQGFIGYTF. The CDR3 DNA is TGTGCCAGCAGAGTAGGGAGACAGGGATTTATTGGCTACACCTTC.

In this sample, this clone turned up a few times. This sequence joins TRBV19 and TRBJ2-2; tentative D call: TRBD2 (6 bases). CDR1 LNHDA and CDR2 SQIVND come from the germline V gene (reference sequence). V lost 1 base, J lost 2 bases, and 11 bases lay in between. The CDR3 covers 16 residues. Here the CDR3 reads CASSIGGGTNTGELFF. DNA of the CDR3: TGTGCCAGTAGTATAGGTGGGGGGACCAACACCGGGGAGCTGTTTTTT.

The V and J genes are TRBV5-5 and TRBJ1-2; 8 bases are a match to TRBD1. The CDR3 is 15 residues long. Germline values: CDR1 SGHKS, CDR2 YYEKEE (reference sequence). Germline trimming cut 4 bases from V and 3 bases from J; bases unmatched to any gene: 8. CDR3 nucleotide sequence: TGTGCCAGCAGCGGACGGACAGGGAATGACTATGGCTACACCTTC. Its translation is CASSGRTGNDYGYTF.

The chain joins TRBV7-2 to TRBJ2-2, with 8 bases that match TRBD2. J gave up 4 bases and V 0 bases, and 7 bases lay outside the gene matches. This CDR3 contains 17 residues. Germline V gene sequence: CDR1 SGHTA, CDR2 FQGNSA. The CDR3 sequence is CASSLARSGGSTGELFF. The CDR3 DNA is TGTGCCAGCAGCTTAGCCCGCAGCGGGGGATCCACCGGGGAGCTGTTTTTT.

The chain couples TRBV2 to TRBJ1-3; D remains ambiguous. The CDR3 loop spans 17 amino acids. From germline, CDR1 is SNHLY and CDR2 FYNNEI. V lost 5 bases and J 0 bases, leaving 17 bases between the germline ends. The CDR3 nucleotides read TGTGCCAGCAGTTATAACGAGGGTATACGCTCTGGAAACACCATATATTTT. Protein product: CASSYNEGIRSGNTIYF.

The V gene is TRBV5-1, the J gene TRBJ2-5; possible D gene TRBD1, 6 bases. Trimming pared 3 bases from V and 5 bases from J, leaving 20 bases between. The CDR3 has 16 amino acids. CDR1 and CDR2 from the germline V gene are SGHRS and YFSETQ. The DNA for the CDR3 is TGCGCCAGCAGCTCGGGACATCGGGCCCCGGGGGAGACCCAGTACTTC. Encoded protein: CASSSGHRAPGETQYF.

This clone was observed a few times. This chain connects TRBV5-1 to TRBJ2-7; D gene unclear. Germline V gene data show CDR1 as SGHRS and CDR2 as YFSETQ. The germline V and J ends were trimmed by 0 bases and 0 bases, with 7 bases remaining between them. The CDR3 runs 14 residues. CDR3 sequence: CASSLAASSYEQYF. The DNA for the CDR3 is TGCGCCAGCAGCTTGGCGGCTAGCTCCTACGAGCAGTACTTC.

The V and J genes are TRBV5-5 and TRBJ2-7; D is uncertain. The CDR3 runs to 15 residues. The germline CDR1 and CDR2 sequences are SGHKS and YYEKEE (reference sequence). V was trimmed by 0 bases and J by 3 bases, leaving 13 bases between them. CDR3 sequence: CASSLALGRNYEQYF. CDR3 DNA sequence: TGTGCCAGCAGCTTGGCGTTGGGCAGGAACTACGAGCAGTACTTC.

This clone was detected once. This chain links TRBV7-2 with TRBJ2-3; 13 bases agree with TRBD2. V trimming: 4 bases; J trimming: 3 bases; junction bases outside the gene matches: 4. The CDR3 extends over 16 amino acids. The germline V gene has CDR1 SGHTA and CDR2 FQGNSA. As DNA, the CDR3 is TGTGCCAGCAGCTCGGGACTAGCGGGGATAACAGATACGCAGTATTTT. It specifies CASSSGLAGITDTQYF.

The genes are TRBV5-1 and TRBJ1-5, with a weak D call TRBD1 (6 bases). CDR1 and CDR2 (germline): SGHRS, YFSETQ. The CDR3 extends over 14 amino acids. V lost 0 bases and J lost 6, with 10 bases in between. The chain's CDR3 is CASSLGGQGQPQHF. DNA of the CDR3: TGCGCCAGCAGCTTGGGGGGGCAGGGTCAGCCCCAGCATTTT.

The chain carries TRBV5-4 and TRBJ2-7; TRBD1 aligns across 9 bases. V was clipped by 2 bases and J by 5 bases; unmatched bases: 8. CDR3 length: 15 residues. Germline V lookup: CDR1 SGHNT, CDR2 YYREEE (reference sequence). In DNA, the CDR3 is TGTGCCAGCAGCTTTACGGGACAGGGAAGTCACGAGCAGTACTTC. Protein sequence: CASSFTGQGSHEQYF.